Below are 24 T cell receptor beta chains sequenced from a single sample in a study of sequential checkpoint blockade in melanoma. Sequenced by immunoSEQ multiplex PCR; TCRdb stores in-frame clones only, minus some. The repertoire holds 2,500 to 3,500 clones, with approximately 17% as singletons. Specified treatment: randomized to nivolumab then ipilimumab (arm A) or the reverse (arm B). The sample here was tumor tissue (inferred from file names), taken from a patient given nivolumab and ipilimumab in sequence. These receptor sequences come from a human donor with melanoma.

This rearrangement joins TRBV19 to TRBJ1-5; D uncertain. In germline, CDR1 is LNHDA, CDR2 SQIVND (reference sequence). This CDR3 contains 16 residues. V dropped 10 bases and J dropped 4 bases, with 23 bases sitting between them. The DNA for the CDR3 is TGTGCCACCACCCCTCAAGGTCCGGTGATTAATCAGCCCCAGCATTTT. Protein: CATTPQGPVINQPQHF.

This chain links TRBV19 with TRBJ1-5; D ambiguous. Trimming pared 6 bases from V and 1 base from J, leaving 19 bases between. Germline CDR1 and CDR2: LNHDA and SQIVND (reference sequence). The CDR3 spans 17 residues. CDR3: CASSPVGIAMSNQPQHF. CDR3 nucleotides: TGTGCCAGTAGCCCCGTGGGGATAGCGATGAGCAATCAGCCCCAGCATTTT.

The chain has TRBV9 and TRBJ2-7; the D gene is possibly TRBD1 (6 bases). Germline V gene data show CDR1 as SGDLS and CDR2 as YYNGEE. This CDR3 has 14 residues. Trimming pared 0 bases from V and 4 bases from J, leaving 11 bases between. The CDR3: CASSVEVRGYEQYF. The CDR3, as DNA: TGTGCCAGCAGCGTAGAAGTCAGGGGTTACGAGCAGTACTTC.

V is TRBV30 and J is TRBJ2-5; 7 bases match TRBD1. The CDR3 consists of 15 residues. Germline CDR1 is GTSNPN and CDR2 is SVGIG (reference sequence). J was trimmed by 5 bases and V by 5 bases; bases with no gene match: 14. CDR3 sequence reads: CAWANKGAGRETQYF. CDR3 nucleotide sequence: TGTGCCTGGGCAAACAAGGGGGCAGGGCGGGAGACCCAGTACTTC.

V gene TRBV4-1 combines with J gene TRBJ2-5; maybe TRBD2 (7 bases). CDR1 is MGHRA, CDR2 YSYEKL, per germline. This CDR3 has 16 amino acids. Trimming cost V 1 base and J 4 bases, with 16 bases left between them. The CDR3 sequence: CASSQGWGGGGETQYF. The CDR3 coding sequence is TGCGCCAGCAGCCAAGGGTGGGGAGGGGGTGGAGAGACCCAGTACTTC.

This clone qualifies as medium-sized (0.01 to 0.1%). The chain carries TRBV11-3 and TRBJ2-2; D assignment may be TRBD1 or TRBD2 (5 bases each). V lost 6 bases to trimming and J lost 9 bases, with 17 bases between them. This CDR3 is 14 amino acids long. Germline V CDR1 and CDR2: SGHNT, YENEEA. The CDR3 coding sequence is TGTGCCAGCAGATCCGGGGCTAGCAATCGGGAGCTGTTTTTT. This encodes CASRSGASNRELFF. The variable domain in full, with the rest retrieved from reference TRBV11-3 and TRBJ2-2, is EAGVVQSPRYKIIEKKQPVAFWCNPISGHNTLYWYLQNLGQGPELLIRYENEEAVDDSQLPKDRFSAERLKGVDSTLKIQPAELGDSAVYLCASRSGASNRELFFGEGSRLTVL.

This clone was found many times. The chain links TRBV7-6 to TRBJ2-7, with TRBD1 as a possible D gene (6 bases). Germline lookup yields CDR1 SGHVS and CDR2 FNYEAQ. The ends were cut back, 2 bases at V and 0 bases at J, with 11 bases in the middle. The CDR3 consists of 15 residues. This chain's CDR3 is CASSLSTGLSYEQYF. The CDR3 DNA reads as TGTGCCAGCAGCTTATCGACAGGTCTCTCCTACGAGCAGTACTTC.

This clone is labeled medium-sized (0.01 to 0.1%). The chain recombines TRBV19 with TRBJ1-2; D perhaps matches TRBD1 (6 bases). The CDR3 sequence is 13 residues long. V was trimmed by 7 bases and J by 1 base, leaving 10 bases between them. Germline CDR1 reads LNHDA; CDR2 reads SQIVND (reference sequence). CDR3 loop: CASTQGLNYGYTF. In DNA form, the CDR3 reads TGTGCCAGTACTCAGGGGCTTAACTATGGCTACACCTTC.

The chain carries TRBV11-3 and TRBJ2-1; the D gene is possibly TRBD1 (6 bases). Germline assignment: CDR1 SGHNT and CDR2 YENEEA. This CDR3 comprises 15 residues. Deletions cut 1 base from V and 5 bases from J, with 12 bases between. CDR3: CASSLVRGFNNEQFF. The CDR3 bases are TGTGCCAGCAGCTTAGTAAGGGGGTTCAACAATGAGCAGTTCTTC.

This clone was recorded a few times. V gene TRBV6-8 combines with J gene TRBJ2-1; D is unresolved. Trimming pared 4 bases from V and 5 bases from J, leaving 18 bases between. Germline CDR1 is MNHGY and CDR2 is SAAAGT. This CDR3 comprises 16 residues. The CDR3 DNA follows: TGTGCCAGCAGTTCCCCCCCGCTGGGAAGGGACAATGAGCAGTTCTTC. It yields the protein CASSSPPLGRDNEQFF.

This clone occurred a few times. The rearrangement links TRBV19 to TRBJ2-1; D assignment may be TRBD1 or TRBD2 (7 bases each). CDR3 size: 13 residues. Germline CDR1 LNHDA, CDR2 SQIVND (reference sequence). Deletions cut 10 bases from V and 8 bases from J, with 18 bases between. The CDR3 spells CATRQGGMDEQFF. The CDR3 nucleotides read TGTGCCACACGACAGGGAGGGATGGATGAGCAGTTCTTC.

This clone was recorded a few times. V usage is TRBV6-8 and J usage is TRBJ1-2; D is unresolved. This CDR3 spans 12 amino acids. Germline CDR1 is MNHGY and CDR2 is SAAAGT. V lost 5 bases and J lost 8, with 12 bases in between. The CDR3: CASSPVILGYTF. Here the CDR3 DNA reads TGTGCCAGCAGTCCCGTTATCCTGGGCTACACCTTC.

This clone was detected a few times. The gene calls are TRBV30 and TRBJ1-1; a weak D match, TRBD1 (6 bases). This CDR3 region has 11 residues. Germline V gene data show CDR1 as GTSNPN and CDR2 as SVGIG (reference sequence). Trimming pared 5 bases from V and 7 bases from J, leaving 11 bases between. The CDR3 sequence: CAWGRTVEAFF. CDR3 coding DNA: TGTGCCTGGGGGAGGACAGTTGAAGCTTTCTTT.

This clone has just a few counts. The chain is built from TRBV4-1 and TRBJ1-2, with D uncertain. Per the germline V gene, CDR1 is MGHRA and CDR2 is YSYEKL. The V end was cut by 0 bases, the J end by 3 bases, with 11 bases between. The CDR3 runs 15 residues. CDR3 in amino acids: CASSQEPHGDYGYTF. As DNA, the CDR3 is TGCGCCAGCAGCCAAGAACCCCATGGGGACTATGGCTACACCTTC.

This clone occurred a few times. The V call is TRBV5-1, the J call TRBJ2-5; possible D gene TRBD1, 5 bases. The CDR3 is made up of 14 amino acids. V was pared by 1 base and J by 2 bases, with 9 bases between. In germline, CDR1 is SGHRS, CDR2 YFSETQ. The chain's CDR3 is CASSLYQGQETQYF. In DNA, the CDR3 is TGCGCCAGCAGCTTGTACCAGGGACAAGAGACCCAGTACTTC.

CDR3 amino acids: CASSPSTDTQYF. The CDR3 coding sequence is TGTGCCAGCAGTCCCTCTACAGATACGCAGTATTTT. This sequence joins TRBV28 and TRBJ2-3; no definite D call. Deletions cut 5 bases from V and 3 bases from J, with 6 bases between. The CDR3 covers 12 residues. Germline V CDR1 and CDR2: MDHEN, SYDVKM.

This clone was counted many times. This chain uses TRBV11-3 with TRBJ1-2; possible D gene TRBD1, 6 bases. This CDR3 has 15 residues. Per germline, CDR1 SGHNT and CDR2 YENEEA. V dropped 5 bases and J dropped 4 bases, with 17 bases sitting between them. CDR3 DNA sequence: TGTGCCAGCAGCCCTCGGGTAGGGGGAGTCTATGGCTACACCTTC. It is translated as CASSPRVGGVYGYTF.

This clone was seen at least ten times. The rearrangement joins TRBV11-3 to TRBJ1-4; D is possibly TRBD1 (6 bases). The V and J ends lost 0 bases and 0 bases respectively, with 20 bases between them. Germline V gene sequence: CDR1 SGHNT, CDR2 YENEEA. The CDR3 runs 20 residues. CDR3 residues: CASSLDVIWGRKATNEKLFF. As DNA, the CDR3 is TGTGCCAGCAGCTTAGATGTAATTTGGGGGCGAAAGGCAACTAATGAAAAACTGTTTTTT.

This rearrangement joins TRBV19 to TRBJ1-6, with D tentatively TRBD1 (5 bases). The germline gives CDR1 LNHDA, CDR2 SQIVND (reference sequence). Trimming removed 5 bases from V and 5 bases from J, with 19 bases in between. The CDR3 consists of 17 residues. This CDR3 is CASSGFQGGLNNSPLHF. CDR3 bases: TGTGCCAGTAGTGGATTCCAGGGAGGTCTTAATAATTCACCCCTCCACTTT.

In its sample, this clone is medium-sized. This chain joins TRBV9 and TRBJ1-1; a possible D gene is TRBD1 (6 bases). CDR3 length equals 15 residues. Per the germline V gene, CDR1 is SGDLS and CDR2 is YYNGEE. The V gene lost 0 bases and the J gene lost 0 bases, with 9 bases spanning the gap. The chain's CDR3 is CASSVGEGVNTEAFF. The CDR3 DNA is TGTGCCAGCAGCGTAGGGGAGGGGGTGAACACTGAAGCTTTCTTT.

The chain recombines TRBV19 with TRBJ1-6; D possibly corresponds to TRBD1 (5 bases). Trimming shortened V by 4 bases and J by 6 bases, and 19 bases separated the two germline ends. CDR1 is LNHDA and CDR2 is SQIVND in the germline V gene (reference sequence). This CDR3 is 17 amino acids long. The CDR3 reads CASSKPLAGYGNSPLHF. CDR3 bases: TGTGCCAGTAGTAAGCCCCTGGCAGGGTACGGTAATTCACCCCTCCACTTT.

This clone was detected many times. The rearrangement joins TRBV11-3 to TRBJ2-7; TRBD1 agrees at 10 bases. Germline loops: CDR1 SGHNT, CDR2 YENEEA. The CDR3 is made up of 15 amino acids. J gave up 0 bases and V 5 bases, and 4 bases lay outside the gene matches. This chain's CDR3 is CASSNRQGASYEQYF. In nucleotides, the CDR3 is TGTGCCAGCAGCAACCGACAGGGGGCCTCCTACGAGCAGTACTTC.

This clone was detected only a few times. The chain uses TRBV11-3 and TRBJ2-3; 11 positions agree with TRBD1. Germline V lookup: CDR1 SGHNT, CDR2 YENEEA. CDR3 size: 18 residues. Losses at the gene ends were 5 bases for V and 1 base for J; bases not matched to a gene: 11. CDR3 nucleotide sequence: TGTGCCAGCAGCCGTTTGCCCGGGACAGGGGGTGGCACAGATACGCAGTATTTT. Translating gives CASSRLPGTGGGTDTQYF.

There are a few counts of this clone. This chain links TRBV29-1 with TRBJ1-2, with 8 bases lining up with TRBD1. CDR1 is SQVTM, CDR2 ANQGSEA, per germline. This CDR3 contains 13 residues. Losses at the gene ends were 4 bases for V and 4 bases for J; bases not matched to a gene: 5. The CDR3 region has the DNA TGCAGCGTTGGGGGAGACAGGGGCTATGGCTACACCTTC. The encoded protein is CSVGGDRGYGYTF.